This TCR beta chain was recovered during a study of OX40 agonist ivuxolimab in advanced cancers. Assay used: immunoSEQ multiplex PCR; TCRdb lists only in-frame clones, some missing. The profile shows around 64,000 clones, 84% of them singletons. Autoimmune disease history or systemic immunosuppression barred patients. The germline gives CDR1 KGHSH, CDR2 LQKENI. V lost 3 bases and J 1 base, leaving 13 bases between the germline ends. This CDR3 is built from 15 residues. Specimen: CD4+ or CD8+ T cells sorted from blood, collected in a trial of the OX40 agonist ivuxolimab. This sequence was found in an adult with an advanced solid tumor such as melanoma, head and neck, liver or kidney cancer. The V call is TRBV18, the J call TRBJ2-7, with a possible D match to TRBD1 (6 bases). CDR3 sequence: CASSPTPGESYEQYF. The CDR3 DNA reads TGTGCCAGCTCACCCACCCCAGGGGAGTCCTACGAGCAGTACTTC.